These 11 T cell receptor beta chains came from one sample sequenced in a study of OX40 agonist ivuxolimab in advanced cancers. Library creation used the immunoSEQ multiplex PCR assay. TCRdb's version of the immuneACCESS table is confined to in-frame rearrangements and falls short of the full clone set. An unresolved V gene accounts for under half of the shortfall where checked; the remainder is of unknown origin. Here the sample has about 66,000 clones; over 80% occur a single time. The top ten constitute approximately 3% of the sample. The sequencing here drew on CD4+ or CD8+ T cells sorted from blood, taken in a trial of the OX40 agonist ivuxolimab. The receptor set was obtained from an adult with an advanced solid tumor such as melanoma, head and neck, liver or kidney cancer.

The chain uses TRBV6-5 and TRBJ2-5, with D possibly TRBD2 on 6 matching bases. The length of the CDR3 is 12 residues. The germline V gene encodes CDR1 MNHEY and CDR2 SVGAGI. As DNA, the CDR3 is TGTGCTACCGAGGGACTCCTTGAGACCCAGTACTTC. Its protein product is CATEGLLETQYF.

The chain couples TRBV19 to TRBJ2-6; D is unclear. This CDR3 region has 14 residues. Germline V gene lookup returns CDR1 LNHDA and CDR2 SQIVND (reference sequence). The V end was cut by 2 bases, the J end by 1 base, with 3 bases between. The CDR3 DNA follows: TGTGCCAGTAGTATAACTTCTGGGGCCAACGTCCTGACTTTC. Protein: CASSITSGANVLTF.

This chain connects TRBV29-1 to TRBJ1-1; D not certain. V was clipped by 5 bases and J by 0 bases, with 10 bases between them. This CDR3 has 13 amino acids. Germline V lookup: CDR1 SQVTM, CDR2 ANQGSEA. The CDR3 DNA sequence: TGCAGCGTTAGTCTGGAAATGAACACTGAAGCTTTCTTT. It yields the protein CSVSLEMNTEAFF.

V gene TRBV10-2 combines with J gene TRBJ1-2, with D uncertain. V dropped 2 bases and J dropped 3 bases, with 4 bases sitting between them. Looked up from germline, CDR1 is WSHSY and CDR2 is SAAADI. The CDR3 is made up of 12 amino acids. The CDR3 reads CASSEGDYGYTF. The CDR3 nucleotides read TGCGCCAGCAGTGAGGGGGACTATGGCTACACCTTC.

The rearrangement uses TRBV28 and TRBJ2-7; 9 bases line up with TRBD2. This CDR3 is built from 13 residues. V shed 10 bases, J shed 5 bases, and the junction held 9 bases outside the gene matches. Germline CDR1 and CDR2: MDHEN and SYDVKM. The CDR3 DNA is TGTGCCACCGAGGGACTAGCACTCCACGAGCAGTACTTC. Amino acid sequence: CATEGLALHEQYF.

The chain is built from TRBV14 and TRBJ2-5; D not resolved. The CDR3 has 13 residues. The V end lost 1 base, the J end lost 2 bases, and 5 bases lay between the germline ends. CDR1 SGHDN and CDR2 FVKESK come from the germline V gene. The CDR3 here is CASSQGVQETQYF. For the CDR3, the DNA is TGTGCCAGCAGCCAAGGGGTTCAAGAGACCCAGTACTTC.

The CDR3 bases are TGCAGCGGGTCAGCGGGTACGGGTGAGCAGTACTTC. Its protein is CSGSAGTGEQYF. The genes are TRBV29-1 and TRBJ2-7, with D tentatively TRBD2 (6 bases). V shed 7 bases and J shed 7 bases, with 17 bases lying between them. The CDR3 totals 12 residues. Germline CDR1 SQVTM, CDR2 ANQGSEA.

The J gene is TRBJ2-3, the V gene TRBV19; 10 positions match TRBD1. This CDR3 is built from 15 residues. Trimming at V came to 6 bases and at J to 1 base, leaving 4 bases not matched to a gene. The germline CDR1 and CDR2 sequences are LNHDA and SQIVND (reference sequence). The CDR3 here is CASSSGTGGTDTQYF. The DNA of the CDR3 is TGTGCCAGTAGCTCTGGGACAGGGGGCACAGATACGCAGTATTTT.

The chain joins TRBV5-1 to TRBJ1-4, with D tentatively TRBD1 (6 bases). V was trimmed by 0 bases and J by 7 bases, leaving 10 bases between them. Germline V gene lookup returns CDR1 SGHRS and CDR2 YFSETQ. This CDR3 region has 14 residues. In DNA form, the CDR3 reads TGCGCCAGCAGCTTGGACAGGGAGGGTGAAAAACTGTTTTTT. Translated: CASSLDREGEKLFF. The variable domain in full, with the rest retrieved from reference TRBV5-1 and TRBJ1-4, is KAGVTQTPRYLIKTRGQQVTLSCSPISGHRSVSWYQQTPGQGLQFLFEYFSETQRNKGNFPGRFSGRQFSNSRSEMNVSTLELGDSALYLCASSLDREGEKLFFGSGTQLSVL.

The V call is TRBV6-1, the J call TRBJ1-1; D ambiguous. From germline, CDR1 is MNHNS and CDR2 SASEGT. This CDR3 has 13 amino acids. V dropped 7 bases and J dropped 0 bases, with 9 bases sitting between them. The CDR3, as DNA: TGTGCCAGCACCATTGAACTGAACACTGAAGCTTTCTTT. It specifies CASTIELNTEAFF.

The chain links TRBV19 to TRBJ2-7; 10 nucleotides line up with TRBD2. This CDR3 spans 16 amino acids. V lost 5 bases, J lost 4 bases, and 11 bases stayed unmatched. Germline V lookup: CDR1 LNHDA, CDR2 SQIVND (reference sequence). CDR3: CASSYSSGRNPYEQYF. The CDR3 DNA follows: TGTGCCAGTAGTTACTCTAGCGGGAGAAATCCATACGAGCAGTACTTC.